This entry describes one TCR beta chain. One end of the junction does not line up with germline, which may come from a read error. Co-extracting RNA and DNA was done with roughly 18-32 mg of unsorted bulk tissue as input. Constant-region priming of 500 to 550 ng total RNA yielded TCR beta cDNA. Sequencing libraries for TCR beta derived from three nested multiplex PCR rounds that used slightly modified ARM-PCR. TRBV1-TRBV30 forward and Cbeta reverse primers drove the first two roughly 10-cycle rounds. TCRdb re-derived calls from the multiplex PCR reads in MiXCR, one entry per CDR3 protein. The profile shows 90,000 to 110,000 distinct CDR3 sequences, around 84% of them singletons. Germline V CDR1 and CDR2: SQVTM, ANQGSEA. This CDR3 spans 15 amino acids. The entry originates in a study of tumor-infiltrating lymphocytes in primary liver carcinoma.

The sequenced sample consisted of liver tumor tissue from sampling region 3. Subset here: tumor region T3, left-lateral pole. This chain joins TRBV29-1 and TRBJ2-1; 12 bases match TRBD1. This clonotype was sampled from a man aged 35 to 55 with primary liver carcinoma and hepatitis B virus infection. CDR3 region: CSVELGTGGLYEQFF. The CDR3, as DNA: TGCAGCGTTGAGTTAGGGACAGGGGGCCTTTATGAACAGTTCTTC.